This T cell receptor beta chain stems from a study of blood T cell repertoires in COVID-19. About the research overall: The analysed material was cDNA or gDNA that came from T cells, B-cell-depleted T cells, or PBMCs.

How the authors handled the data: Reference gene primer amplification yielded estimated nucleated cell counts. The protocol was immunoSEQ multiplex PCR, while the TCRdb copy is restricted to in-frame clones and leaves out a portion. The D gene and trimming were derived from the DNA, and the V and J assignments and clone size from that table. Seen here are a few hundred thousand clones, roughly 86% observed once, and the top ten hold more than 8.5%. V dropped 3 bases and J dropped 4 bases, with 12 bases sitting between them. Germline loops: CDR1 MNHEY, CDR2 SMNVEV (reference sequence). The CDR3 length is 15 residues.

What was sequenced was PBMCs or T cells enriched from blood (not recorded which). The TCR sequence derives from a woman under 30 who had recovered from COVID-19. The chain links TRBV27 to TRBJ2-2; weak D call: TRBD2 (5 bases). In nucleotides, the CDR3 is TGTGCCAGCAGTTTGCGGAGGTATCGCACCGGGGAGCTGTTTTTT. This encodes CASSLRRYRTGELFF.